What follows describes a single T cell receptor beta chain. The sample is drawn from a study of shared clonotypes between healthy human individuals. Data came from immunoSEQ multiplex PCR; TCRdb stores just in-frame clones and leaves some out. The data contain about 680,000 clones, just over 90% of them singletons. Naive CD8 populations comprised CD45RO-negative cells positively selected for CCR7, excluding terminally differentiated effector memory CD45RA+ cells. The receptor was isolated from a man aged 25-45 years in good health. Sequencing was done on a sample of naive CD8+ T cells sorted from blood.

The CDR3 region is CAIRTGLAGVEYNEQFF. In DNA, the CDR3 is TGTGCCATCAGGACAGGACTAGCGGGAGTAGAGTACAATGAGCAGTTCTTC. The rearrangement joins TRBV10-3 to TRBJ2-1; 13 positions agree with TRBD2. Looked up from germline, CDR1 is ENHRY and CDR2 is SYGVKD. V lost 6 bases to trimming and J lost 4 bases; unmatched junction nucleotides: 9. The CDR3 consists of 17 residues.